Shown below are 3 T cell receptor beta chains from a single sample sequenced in a study of shared clonotypes between healthy human individuals. The assay was immunoSEQ multiplex PCR, and TCRdb's table has in-frame clones only and misses some. Altogether around 1,100,000 clones are present, approximately 80% being singletons, with the ten largest covering roughly 0.83%. What was sequenced was memory CD4+ T cells from PBMCs. Subset reported: CD45RA-negative fraction. The receptors originated from a man between 18 and 35 years old in good health. Some clones in this sample may be carry-over from other donors' samples.

Here the CDR3 DNA reads TGTGCCAGCAGCCAAGGGTATTACGGGGAGCTGTTTTTT. Translating it yields CASSQGYYGELFF. The rearrangement joins TRBV14 to TRBJ2-2, with D hard to call. The CDR3 is made up of 13 amino acids. Germline V CDR1 and CDR2: SGHDN, FVKESK. Trimming removed 1 base at V and 7 bases at J, with 7 bases between.

The sample holds a few counts of this clone. Here the CDR3 DNA reads TGTGCCACCAGCAGGGACACAGGGGCTCATCAGCCCCAGCATTTT. It encodes CATSRDTGAHQPQHF. This chain links TRBV15 with TRBJ1-5, with 7 bases fitting TRBD1. The CDR3 length is 15 residues. CDR1 LNHNV and CDR2 YYDKDF come from the germline V gene (reference sequence). J was trimmed by 5 bases and V by 3 bases; bases with no gene match: 7.

V usage is TRBV28 and J usage is TRBJ1-5; TRBD1 aligns across 11 bases. V lost 7 bases and J lost 5; bases outside the gene matches: 7. The CDR3 has 15 amino acids. Germline V CDR1 and CDR2: MDHEN, SYDVKM. The CDR3 bases are TGTGCCAGCAACGCGGGACAGGGGGTCTATCAGCCCCAGCATTTT. Its protein is CASNAGQGVYQPQHF.